One sample yielded the 14 T cell receptor beta chains listed below, sequenced in a study of radiotherapy plus CTLA-4 blockade in lung cancer. The method was immunoSEQ multiplex PCR; TCRdb's version includes in-frame clones alone and lacks a portion of them. The data contain 80,000 to 95,000 clones, 80% to 85% of them singletons. The sequencing used peripheral blood, collected from a patient treated with radiotherapy plus ipilimumab. These receptors were taken from a human donor with non-small cell lung cancer who had stable disease on radiotherapy plus ipilimumab.

The gene calls are TRBV7-3 and TRBJ2-7; 8 nucleotides agree with TRBD1. The CDR3 is 13 amino acids. V dropped 5 bases and J dropped 7; count of bases not matched to a gene: 7. The V gene's germline CDR1 is SGHTA and CDR2 FQGTGA. In DNA form, the CDR3 reads TGTGCCAGCAGCCCTGACGGACAGGGAGAGCAGTACTTC. Protein: CASSPDGQGEQYF.

Of note for this clone: The same CDR3 is also encoded by other DNA sequences in this sample. V gene TRBV30 combines with J gene TRBJ2-5; tentative D call: TRBD1 (6 bases). Germline CDR1 reads GTSNPN; CDR2 reads SVGIG (reference sequence). V dropped 5 bases and J dropped 1 base, with 17 bases sitting between them. The CDR3 length is 15 residues. In DNA, the CDR3 is TGTGCCTGGGATCTGGGACAAGGGCTCCAAGAGACCCAGTACTTC. This sequence encodes CAWDLGQGLQETQYF.

The chain recombines TRBV10-2 with TRBJ2-3; D may correspond to TRBD1 or TRBD2 (5 bases each). Trimming shortened V by 7 bases and J by 0 bases, and 14 bases separated the two germline ends. CDR1 is WSHSY, CDR2 SAAADI, per germline. There are 15 residues in the CDR3. CDR3 bases: TGCGCCAGCATGGACGGGGCAGGGAGCACAGATACGCAGTATTTT. Protein sequence: CASMDGAGSTDTQYF.

The chain recombines TRBV5-1 with TRBJ2-5; D possibly corresponds to TRBD2 (5 bases). The germline gives CDR1 SGHRS, CDR2 YFSETQ. This CDR3 comprises 15 residues. V was cut by 2 bases and J by 2 bases, with 13 bases left in between. Here the CDR3 reads CASSFRAGNQETQYF. CDR3 in DNA: TGCGCCAGCAGCTTCCGGGCGGGTAATCAAGAGACCCAGTACTTC.

J is TRBJ2-5 and V is TRBV11-2; D tentatively reads TRBD1 or TRBD2 (5 bases each). Germline V gene sequence: CDR1 SGHAT, CDR2 FQNNGV. V was pared by 8 bases and J by 4 bases, with 20 bases between. The CDR3 is 15 amino acids. CDR3 amino acids: CASGAGREWVETQYF. In nucleotides, the CDR3 is TGTGCCAGCGGTGCGGGCAGGGAGTGGGTAGAGACCCAGTACTTC.

This clone came up a few times. The chain uses TRBV7-2 and TRBJ2-7; tentatively, D is TRBD1 (6 bases). The germline gives CDR1 SGHTA, CDR2 FQGNSA. The CDR3 runs to 15 residues. V lost 4 bases, J lost 0 bases, and 13 bases lay in between. This CDR3 is CASSSGRGPSYEQYF. The CDR3 DNA is TGTGCCAGCAGCTCTGGCAGGGGCCCCTCCTACGAGCAGTACTTC. The whole variable domain, remainder taken from reference TRBV7-2 and TRBJ2-7, is GAGVSQSPSNKVTEKGKDVELRCDPISGHTALYWYRQSLGQGLEFLIYFQGNSAPDKSGLPSDRFSAERTGGSVSTLTIQRTQQEDSAVYLCASSSGRGPSYEQYFGPGTRLTVT.

This chain links TRBV2 with TRBJ1-1, with D unresolved. CDR3 size: 13 residues. V lost 4 bases and J 1 base, leaving 7 bases between the germline ends. The germline gives CDR1 SNHLY, CDR2 FYNNEI. CDR3 in DNA: TGTGCCAGCAGTGCTACAGCGAACACTGAAGCTTTCTTT. Encoded protein: CASSATANTEAFF.

This clone has only a few counts. The chain joins TRBV6-6 to TRBJ2-3, with no clear D. The CDR3 loop spans 13 amino acids. Germline V gene lookup returns CDR1 MNHNY and CDR2 SVGAGI (reference sequence). Trimming stripped 5 bases from V and 2 bases from J, with 8 bases between. CDR3 protein: CASSETDTDTQYF. CDR3 nucleotides: TGTGCCAGCAGTGAGACTGACACAGATACGCAGTATTTT.

The chain uses TRBV7-3 and TRBJ2-3; 11 bases fit TRBD1. The V gene's germline CDR1 is SGHTA and CDR2 FQGTGA. This CDR3 has 15 residues. V lost 5 bases and J lost 3; bases outside the gene matches: 4. CDR3 in DNA: TGTGCCAGCAGCATCGGACAGGGGGCAACAGATACGCAGTATTTT. Its protein is CASSIGQGATDTQYF.

The genes are TRBV6-5 and TRBJ1-4; D not certain. The CDR3 extends over 15 amino acids. From germline, CDR1 is MNHEY and CDR2 SVGAGI. V lost 7 bases to trimming and J lost 0 bases, with 12 bases between them. CDR3 protein: CASKGGPATNEKLFF. CDR3 sequence (DNA): TGTGCCAGCAAAGGAGGTCCCGCAACTAATGAAAAACTGTTTTTT.

The chain links TRBV7-8 to TRBJ2-3, with D possibly matching TRBD2 (5 bases). The germline gives CDR1 SGHVS, CDR2 FQNEAQ. The CDR3 covers 18 residues. The germline V and J ends were trimmed by 6 bases and 0 bases, with 22 bases remaining between them. CDR3 nucleotide sequence: TGTGCCAGCAGGCGAGGGTTCAAAGCGGACCAAAGCACAGATACGCAGTATTTT. It encodes CASRRGFKADQSTDTQYF.

This chain joins TRBV5-1 and TRBJ2-1; TRBD2 aligns across 12 bases. Germline lookup yields CDR1 SGHRS and CDR2 YFSETQ. CDR3 size: 15 residues. The V and J ends lost 5 bases and 10 bases, in that order; junction bases with no gene match: 10. The CDR3 loop reads CASSSGLAGIGEQFF. In DNA form, the CDR3 reads TGCGCCAGCAGTTCAGGACTAGCGGGAATAGGGGAGCAGTTCTTC.

As DNA, the CDR3 is TGCGCCAGCAGCTTGGCCGAGACTAGGCACACAGATACGCAGTATTTT. Translation gives CASSLAETRHTDTQYF. The chain couples TRBV5-1 to TRBJ2-3; tentative D call: TRBD2 (6 bases). Per the germline V gene, CDR1 is SGHRS and CDR2 is YFSETQ. V lost 0 bases, J lost 2 bases, and 13 bases lay in between. The CDR3 runs 16 residues.

V gene TRBV5-1 combines with J gene TRBJ2-7; D call uncertain. Germline assignment: CDR1 SGHRS and CDR2 YFSETQ. Trimming took off 3 bases at V and 2 bases at J, with 12 bases between the two ends. The CDR3 totals 14 residues. The CDR3 DNA reads as TGCGCCAGCAGCTCGGCCGGCGGAGCCTACGAGCAGTACTTC. Encoded protein: CASSSAGGAYEQYF.